The clone carrying this T cell receptor beta chain has a handful of counts. The antigen is not known. Regarding treatment: roughly ten-day PBMC culture with coronavirus spike peptide pools or control peptides (ViraFEST assay). Cultured CD4+ T cell DNA was sequenced using the Oncomine TCR Beta short-read assay. TCRdb fed the PCR reads into MiXCR, producing one record per CDR3 protein. This sample has thousands of distinct CDR3 sequences; approximately 50% occur once, and the top ten carry about 20%. CDR1 is MNHEY and CDR2 is SVGAGI in the germline V gene. The V gene lost 2 bases and the J gene lost 10 bases, with 14 bases spanning the gap. This CDR3 is built from 13 residues. The entry originates in a study of vaccination and CD4 T cells after COVID-19. Across the whole study: Post-vaccine sampling followed dose two by a median 72 days (range 14 to 241).

This receptor was obtained from a human donor who had recovered from COVID-19. The V and J genes are TRBV6-5 and TRBJ1-1, with a weak D call TRBD1 (5 bases). Sequencing input: CD4+ T cells from blood, cultured in vitro. This chain's CDR3 is CASSYQREGAAFF. CDR3 DNA sequence: TGTGCCAGCAGTTACCAGCGGGAAGGGGCAGCTTTCTTT.